This passage covers 13 T cell receptor beta chains from one sample sequenced in a study of blood T cell repertoires in COVID-19. Profiling relied on immunoSEQ multiplex PCR, and the TCRdb table lists in-frame clones only, not all of them. The data show 200,000 to 300,000 clones, around 87% seen once. What was sequenced was peripheral blood. These receptors all stem from a woman in her sixties or seventies with COVID-19, enrolled during active disease.

The CDR3 region is CASSESRGGNIQYF. In DNA form, the CDR3 reads TGTGCCAGCAGTGAGAGCAGGGGCGGAAACATTCAGTACTTC. V is TRBV2 and J is TRBJ2-4; tentative D call: TRBD1 (6 bases). The germline V gene has CDR1 SNHLY and CDR2 FYNNEI. V gave up 3 bases and J gave up 6 bases, with 12 bases separating them. This CDR3 spans 14 amino acids.

The chain couples TRBV9 to TRBJ2-6, with D unresolved. The CDR3 consists of 15 residues. CDR1 and CDR2 (germline): SGDLS, YYNGEE. Trimming pared 1 base from V and 0 bases from J, leaving 5 bases between. In DNA, the CDR3 is TGTGCCAGCAGCGTACGAGTCTCTGGGGCCAACGTCCTGACTTTC. Translating gives CASSVRVSGANVLTF.

The gene calls are TRBV6-5 and TRBJ1-6, with TRBD1 as a possible D gene (6 bases). Trimming stripped 6 bases from V and 9 bases from J, with 18 bases between. Germline CDR1 reads MNHEY; CDR2 reads SVGAGI. This CDR3 is built from 15 residues. The CDR3 DNA sequence: TGTGCCAGCAGGACCCGACAGGCCGAAGGTTCACCCCTCCACTTT. Its translation: CASRTRQAEGSPLHF.

The chain carries TRBV28 and TRBJ1-6; D is possibly TRBD1 (6 bases). This CDR3 contains 12 residues. Germline V gene sequence: CDR1 MDHEN, CDR2 SYDVKM. Trimming left V 7 bases short and J 9 bases short, with 10 bases between. The CDR3 DNA reads as TGTGCCAGCACGACAGGTACTTCACCCCTCCACTTT. Its translation: CASTTGTSPLHF.

The chain's CDR3 is CASSRTGPEQYF. CDR3 bases: TGTGCCAGCAGCCGGACAGGGCCCGAGCAGTACTTC. The chain carries TRBV11-2 and TRBJ2-7, with 8 positions matching TRBD1. Trimming took 5 bases from V and 6 from J; bases not matched to a gene: 3. Germline assignment: CDR1 SGHAT and CDR2 FQNNGV. The CDR3 spans 12 residues.

This chain uses TRBV5-1 with TRBJ2-7, with a weak D call TRBD2 (6 bases). Germline CDR1 is SGHRS and CDR2 is YFSETQ. There are 15 residues in the CDR3. The V and J ends lost 3 bases and 0 bases respectively, with 13 bases between them. The CDR3 DNA follows: TGCGCCAGCAGCTCGACCGGGACTGCCTCCTACGAGCAGTACTTC. Residues: CASSSTGTASYEQYF. Together with reference TRBV5-1 and TRBJ2-7, the CDR3 gives the full variable domain: KAGVTQTPRYLIKTRGQQVTLSCSPISGHRSVSWYQQTPGQGLQFLFEYFSETQRNKGNFPGRFSGRQFSNSRSEMNVSTLELGDSALYLCASSSTGTASYEQYFGPGTRLTVT.

This rearrangement joins TRBV7-2 to TRBJ1-2; D might be TRBD1 (5 bases). Looked up from germline, CDR1 is SGHTA and CDR2 is FQGNSA. The CDR3 sequence is 14 residues long. Trimming shortened V by 2 bases and J by 5 bases, and 12 bases separated the two germline ends. CDR3 amino acids: CASSLQGVGYGYTF. In nucleotides, the CDR3 is TGTGCCAGCAGCTTACAAGGGGTTGGATATGGCTACACCTTC.

V gene TRBV9 combines with J gene TRBJ2-3, with 11 bases aligning to TRBD2. Germline values: CDR1 SGDLS, CDR2 YYNGEE. The CDR3 loop spans 18 amino acids. Trimming cost V 0 bases and J 2 bases; bases outside gene matches: 8. CDR3: CASSVGLAGGIVTDTQYF. CDR3 in DNA: TGTGCCAGCAGCGTAGGGCTAGCGGGAGGCATAGTCACAGATACGCAGTATTTT.

The gene calls are TRBV19 and TRBJ1-5; TRBD1 matches at 7 bases. Per germline, CDR1 LNHDA and CDR2 SQIVND (reference sequence). V lost 5 bases and J lost 4; bases outside the gene matches: 5. This CDR3 spans 14 amino acids. The CDR3 sequence: CASSAGTANQPQHF. CDR3 DNA sequence: TGTGCCAGTAGTGCCGGGACAGCTAATCAGCCCCAGCATTTT.

The CDR3 region is CASSSHPGGGELFF. The CDR3 region has the DNA TGTGCCAGCAGCTCCCACCCGGGAGGCGGGGAGCTGTTTTTT. The gene calls are TRBV7-3 and TRBJ2-2; 7 nucleotides line up with TRBD2. Per the germline V gene, CDR1 is SGHTA and CDR2 is FQGTGA. This CDR3 contains 14 residues. V dropped 4 bases and J dropped 7; count of bases not matched to a gene: 6.

The chain has TRBV7-7 and TRBJ2-7, with 7 nucleotides matching TRBD2. V lost 5 bases, J lost 6 bases, and 10 bases stayed unmatched. Germline CDR1 SSHAT, CDR2 FNYEAQ (reference sequence). The CDR3 extends over 14 amino acids. In DNA, the CDR3 is TGTGCCAGCAGCCCTAGCGGAGAGGGAGGCGAGCAGTACTTC. As protein: CASSPSGEGGEQYF.

A few counts support this clone. The chain has TRBV27 and TRBJ1-6, with D hard to call. Between the trimmed V and J ends, which lost 5 bases and 9 bases, there was a span of 8 bases. Germline V gives CDR1 MNHEY, CDR2 SMNVEV (reference sequence). This CDR3 comprises 12 residues. CDR3 protein: CASSVRGSPLHF. DNA for the CDR3: TGTGCCAGCAGTGTCCGAGGTTCACCCCTCCACTTT.

The rearrangement links TRBV29-1 to TRBJ2-7, with 9 bases identical to TRBD2. J gave up 7 bases and V 3 bases, and 7 bases lay outside the gene matches. The CDR3 spans 13 residues. Germline-derived CDR1 and CDR2 are SQVTM and ANQGSEA. DNA for the CDR3: TGCAGCGTTGACCTAGCGGGAACGGGAGAGCAGTACTTC. Residues: CSVDLAGTGEQYF.